Following are 10 T cell receptor beta chains from one sample sequenced in a study of blood T cells in healthy people across ages. A J-beta primer mix and a sample-barcoded 5' primer were used in a second PCR of about 7 to 12 cycles. TCRdb itself ran the 5' RACE reads through MiXCR, one entry per CDR3 protein. The table has more than 700,000 distinct CDR3 sequences, around 45% seen once; the top ten hold approximately 18%. Sequencing was performed on blood. The receptors were gathered from a man at least 80 years old in good health.

This clonotype was recorded only once. This chain uses TRBV15 with TRBJ2-1; no clear D. Looked up from germline, CDR1 is LNHNV and CDR2 is YYDKDF (reference sequence). The CDR3 length is 13 residues. V lost 5 bases and J 2 bases, leaving 7 bases between the germline ends. This CDR3 is CATSLETYNEQFF. CDR3 DNA sequence: TGTGCCACCAGCCTGGAGACCTACAATGAGCAGTTCTTC.

This rearrangement joins TRBV11-2 to TRBJ2-1, with D perhaps matching TRBD2 (5 bases). The CDR3 covers 21 residues. Trimming cost V 5 bases and J 0 bases, with 29 bases left between them. CDR1 is SGHAT and CDR2 is FQNNGV in the germline V gene. CDR3 region: CASSRVSLVAGNLSSYNEQFF. CDR3 coding DNA: TGTGCCAGCAGCCGTGTTTCTTTAGTGGCGGGCAACCTTAGCTCCTACAATGAGCAGTTCTTC.

This clonotype was seen only a few times. The chain couples TRBV5-1 to TRBJ2-3; D perhaps matches TRBD2 (6 bases). CDR1 is SGHRS, CDR2 YFSETQ, per germline. The V end was cut by 4 bases, the J end by 0 bases, with 24 bases between. The CDR3 extends over 19 amino acids. This CDR3 reads CASSPGRGTRKTSTDTQYF. The CDR3 region has the DNA TGCGCCAGCAGCCCCGGTCGGGGGACCCGAAAGACAAGCACAGATACGCAGTATTTT.

The chain combines TRBV20-1 with TRBJ2-7; 12 positions agree with TRBD2. Per germline, CDR1 DFQATT and CDR2 SNEGSKA (reference sequence). V lost 2 bases and J lost 4; bases outside the gene matches: 12. The length of the CDR3 is 17 residues. CDR3 loop: CSARPAFELAGGYEQYF. The CDR3 nucleotides read TGCAGTGCTAGACCCGCCTTTGAACTAGCGGGAGGATACGAGCAGTACTTC.

The chain employs TRBV10-3 and TRBJ1-2; 9 positions agree with TRBD1. V was clipped by 6 bases and J by 8 bases; unmatched bases: 4. The germline V gene encodes CDR1 ENHRY and CDR2 SYGVKD. This CDR3 has 12 amino acids. CDR3 region: CAIRRTGDGYTF. CDR3 coding DNA: TGTGCCATCAGGCGGACAGGGGACGGCTACACCTTC.

This clonotype has only a few counts. The gene calls are TRBV7-2 and TRBJ2-3; 9 bases match TRBD2. The CDR3 has 16 amino acids. Per the germline V gene, CDR1 is SGHTA and CDR2 is FQGNSA. With 4 bases clipped from V and 7 bases from J, the junction kept 12 bases outside the gene matches. The CDR3 protein is CASSSRQLAGFNTQYF. In DNA form, the CDR3 reads TGTGCCAGCAGCTCGCGCCAGCTAGCGGGGTTCAATACGCAGTATTTT.

This clonotype was observed a few times. The J gene is TRBJ2-7, the V gene TRBV30; 9 nucleotides line up with TRBD2. This CDR3 is built from 15 residues. The germline CDR1 and CDR2 sequences are GTSNPN and SVGIG (reference sequence). V gave up 2 bases and J gave up 4 bases; unmatched junction bases: 9. The CDR3 DNA is TGTGCCTGGAGTACAAATAGCGGGAGTTTTTACGAGCAGTACTTC. This gives the protein CAWSTNSGSFYEQYF.

This clonotype was recorded a few times. The chain links TRBV5-1 to TRBJ1-2; 9 positions match TRBD1. CDR1 is SGHRS and CDR2 is YFSETQ in the germline V gene. The junction had 4 bases not matched to a gene; V was cut back by 0 bases and J by 4 bases. The CDR3 runs to 15 residues. The CDR3 reads CASSLDTGGGYGYTF. CDR3 in DNA: TGCGCCAGCAGCTTGGATACAGGGGGCGGCTATGGCTACACCTTC.

The rearrangement links TRBV20-1 to TRBJ2-2; 7 bases match TRBD2. The CDR3 totals 15 residues. Trimming at V came to 2 bases and at J to 3 bases, leaving 6 bases not matched to a gene. Looked up from germline, CDR1 is DFQATT and CDR2 is SNEGSKA (reference sequence). CDR3 sequence reads: CSARILSGYTGELFF. The DNA of the CDR3 is TGCAGTGCTAGAATACTTAGCGGGTACACCGGGGAGCTGTTTTTT.

This clonotype was recorded many times. The CDR3 DNA is TGTGCCAGCAGCTTCGTGGGGGGGGTAGATACGCAGTATTTT. This translates into CASSFVGGVDTQYF. The chain links TRBV7-2 to TRBJ2-3; 7 bases line up with TRBD2. Trimming at V came to 3 bases and at J to 5 bases, leaving 5 bases not matched to a gene. The CDR3 totals 14 residues. Looked up from germline, CDR1 is SGHTA and CDR2 is FQGNSA.